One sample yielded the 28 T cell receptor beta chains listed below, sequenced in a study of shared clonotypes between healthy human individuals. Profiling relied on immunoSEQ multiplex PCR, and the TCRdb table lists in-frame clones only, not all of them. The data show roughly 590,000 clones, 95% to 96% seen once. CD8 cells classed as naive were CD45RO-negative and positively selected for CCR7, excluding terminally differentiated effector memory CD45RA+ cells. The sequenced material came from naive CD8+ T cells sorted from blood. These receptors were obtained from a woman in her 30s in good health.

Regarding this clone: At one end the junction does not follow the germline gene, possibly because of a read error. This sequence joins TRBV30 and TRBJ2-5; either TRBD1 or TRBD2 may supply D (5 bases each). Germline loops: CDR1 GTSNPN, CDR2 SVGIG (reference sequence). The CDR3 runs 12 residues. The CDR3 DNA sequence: TGTGCCGGGAGTGACAGTCAAGAGACCCAGTACTTC. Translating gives CAGSDSQETQYF.

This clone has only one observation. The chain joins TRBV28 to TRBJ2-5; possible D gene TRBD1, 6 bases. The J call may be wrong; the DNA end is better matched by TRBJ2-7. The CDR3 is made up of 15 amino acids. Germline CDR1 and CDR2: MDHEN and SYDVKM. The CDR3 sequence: CASSSRRDTSYEQYF. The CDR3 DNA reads TGTGCCAGCAGTTCCCGCCGGGACACCTCCTACGAGCAGTACTTC.

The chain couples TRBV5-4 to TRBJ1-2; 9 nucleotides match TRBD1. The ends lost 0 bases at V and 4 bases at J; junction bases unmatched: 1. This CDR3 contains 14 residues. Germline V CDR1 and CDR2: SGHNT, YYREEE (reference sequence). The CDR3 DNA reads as TGTGCCAGCAGCTTGGTACAGGGGGCCTATGGCTACACCTTC. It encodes CASSLVQGAYGYTF.

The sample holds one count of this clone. CDR3 protein: CAISEGAGGDEQFF. The CDR3 region has the DNA TGTGCCATCAGTGAGGGCGCGGGGGGCGATGAGCAGTTCTTC. The V gene is TRBV10-3, the J gene TRBJ2-1, with 8 bases identical to TRBD2. This CDR3 comprises 14 residues. The trim removed 2 bases at V and 8 bases at J, leaving 5 bases unmatched. Germline V CDR1 and CDR2: ENHRY, SYGVKD.

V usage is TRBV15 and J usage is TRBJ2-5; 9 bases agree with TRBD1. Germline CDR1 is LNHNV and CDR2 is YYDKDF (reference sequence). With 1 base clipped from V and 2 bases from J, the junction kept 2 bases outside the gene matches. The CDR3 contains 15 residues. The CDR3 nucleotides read TGTGCCACCAGCAGAGCGGGACAGGGTCAAGAGACCCAGTACTTC. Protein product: CATSRAGQGQETQYF. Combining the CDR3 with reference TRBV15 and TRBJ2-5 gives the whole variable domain DAMVIQNPRYQVTQFGKPVTLSCSQTLNHNVMYWYQQKSSQAPKLLFHYYDKDFNNEADTPDNFQSRRPNTSFCFLDIRSPGLGDTAMYLCATSRAGQGQETQYFGPGTRLLVL.

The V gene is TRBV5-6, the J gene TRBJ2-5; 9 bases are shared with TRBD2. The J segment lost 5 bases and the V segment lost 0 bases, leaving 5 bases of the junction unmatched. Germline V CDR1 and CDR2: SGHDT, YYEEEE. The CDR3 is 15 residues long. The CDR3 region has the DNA TGTGCCAGCAGCTTGGGCGGGGGGGCCCCGGAGACCCAGTACTTC. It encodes CASSLGGGAPETQYF.

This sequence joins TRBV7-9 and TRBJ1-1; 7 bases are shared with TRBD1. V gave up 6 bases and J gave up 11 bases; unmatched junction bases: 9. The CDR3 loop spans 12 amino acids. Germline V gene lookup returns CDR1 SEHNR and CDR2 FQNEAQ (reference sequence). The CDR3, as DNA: TGTGCCAGCAGTCCAGGGGGTTTACGCGCTTTCTTT. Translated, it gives CASSPGGLRAFF.

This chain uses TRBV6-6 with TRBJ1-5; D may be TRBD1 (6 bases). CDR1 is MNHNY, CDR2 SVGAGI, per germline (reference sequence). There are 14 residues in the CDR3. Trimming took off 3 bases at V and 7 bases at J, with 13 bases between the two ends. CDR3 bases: TGTGCCAGCAGTTATCTGGGGGGGCAGCAGCCCCAGCATTTT. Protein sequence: CASSYLGGQQPQHF.

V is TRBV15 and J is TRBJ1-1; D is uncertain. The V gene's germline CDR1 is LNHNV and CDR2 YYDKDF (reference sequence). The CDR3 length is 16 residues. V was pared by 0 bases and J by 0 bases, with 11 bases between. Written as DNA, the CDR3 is TGTGCCACCAGCAGAGAACTTAGCCTCATGAACACTGAAGCTTTCTTT. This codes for CATSRELSLMNTEAFF.

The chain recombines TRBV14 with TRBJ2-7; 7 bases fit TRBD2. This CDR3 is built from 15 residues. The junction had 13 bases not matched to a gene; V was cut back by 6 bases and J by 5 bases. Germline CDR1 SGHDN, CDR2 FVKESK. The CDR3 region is CASSVLADLGDEQYF. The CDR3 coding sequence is TGTGCCAGCAGTGTGCTAGCGGACCTTGGGGACGAGCAGTACTTC.

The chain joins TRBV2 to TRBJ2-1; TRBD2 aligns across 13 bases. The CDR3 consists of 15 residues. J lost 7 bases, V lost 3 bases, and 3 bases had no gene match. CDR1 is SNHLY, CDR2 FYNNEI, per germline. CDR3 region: CASSDSTSGRNEQFF. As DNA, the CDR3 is TGTGCCAGCAGTGACTCGACTAGCGGGAGGAATGAGCAGTTCTTC.

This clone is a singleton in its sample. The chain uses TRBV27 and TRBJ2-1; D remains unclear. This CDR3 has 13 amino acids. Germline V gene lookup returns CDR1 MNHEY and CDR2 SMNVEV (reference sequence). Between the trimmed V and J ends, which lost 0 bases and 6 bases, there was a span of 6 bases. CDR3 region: CASSLSKPNEQFF. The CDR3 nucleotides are TGTGCCAGCAGTTTATCGAAGCCCAATGAGCAGTTCTTC.

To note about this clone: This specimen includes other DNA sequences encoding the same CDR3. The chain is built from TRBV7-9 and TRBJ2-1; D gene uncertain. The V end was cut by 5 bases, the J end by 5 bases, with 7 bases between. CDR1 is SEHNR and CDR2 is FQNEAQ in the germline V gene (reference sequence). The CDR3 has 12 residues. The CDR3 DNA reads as TGTGCCAGCAGCCTGGGTAACAATGAGCAGTTCTTC. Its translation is CASSLGNNEQFF.

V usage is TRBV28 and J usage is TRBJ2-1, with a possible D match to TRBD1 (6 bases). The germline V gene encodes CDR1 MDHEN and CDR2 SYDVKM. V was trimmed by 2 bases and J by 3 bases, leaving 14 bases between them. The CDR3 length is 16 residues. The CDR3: CASSLGQNLFYNEQFF. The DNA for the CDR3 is TGTGCCAGCAGTTTAGGACAGAACCTATTCTACAATGAGCAGTTCTTC.

Here the CDR3 reads CASSLWESSYNEQFF. CDR3 in DNA: TGCGCCAGCAGCTTGTGGGAGAGCTCCTACAATGAGCAGTTCTTC. The chain has TRBV5-1 and TRBJ2-1; D possibly corresponds to TRBD2 (5 bases). CDR3 size: 15 residues. V shed 1 base and J shed 0 bases, with 8 bases lying between them. Germline assignment: CDR1 SGHRS and CDR2 YFSETQ.

The CDR3 region is CAWSGGVGRSSDTQYF. In nucleotides, the CDR3 is TGTGCCTGGAGTGGGGGGGTCGGGAGATCCTCAGATACGCAGTATTTT. V is TRBV30 and J is TRBJ2-3; D possibly corresponds to TRBD2 (6 bases). CDR1 is GTSNPN and CDR2 is SVGIG in the germline V gene (reference sequence). With 1 base removed from V and 4 bases from J, the gap between germline ends came to 18 bases. The CDR3 loop spans 16 amino acids. The whole variable domain, remainder taken from reference TRBV30 and TRBJ2-3, is SQTIHQWPATLVQPVGSPLSLECTVEGTSNPNLYWYRQAAGRGLQLLFYSVGIGQISSEVPQNLSASRPQDRQFILSSKKLLLSDSGFYLCAWSGGVGRSSDTQYFGPGTRLTVL.

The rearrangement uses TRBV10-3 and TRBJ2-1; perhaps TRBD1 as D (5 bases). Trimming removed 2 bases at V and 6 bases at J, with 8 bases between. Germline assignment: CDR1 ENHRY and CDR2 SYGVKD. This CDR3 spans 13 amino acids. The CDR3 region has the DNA TGTGCCATCAGTGAGCTGCAGGGCAATGAGCAGTTCTTC. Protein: CAISELQGNEQFF.

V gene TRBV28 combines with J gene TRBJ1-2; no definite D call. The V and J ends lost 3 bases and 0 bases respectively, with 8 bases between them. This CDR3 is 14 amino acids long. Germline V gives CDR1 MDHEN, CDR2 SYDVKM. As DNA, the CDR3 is TGTGCCAGCAGTTTCGGGGAGACTAACTATGGCTACACCTTC. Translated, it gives CASSFGETNYGYTF.

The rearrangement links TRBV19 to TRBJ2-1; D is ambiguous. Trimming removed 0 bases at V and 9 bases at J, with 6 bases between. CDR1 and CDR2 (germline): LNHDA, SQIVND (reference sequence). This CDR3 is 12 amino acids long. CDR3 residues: CASSIDGSEQFF. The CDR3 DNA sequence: TGTGCCAGTAGTATAGATGGCAGTGAGCAGTTCTTC.

CDR3 residues: CATTPNPGTSGSWVNEQFF. CDR3 sequence (DNA): TGTGCCACCACACCTAACCCGGGGACTAGCGGGAGTTGGGTCAATGAGCAGTTCTTC. V and J are TRBV18 and TRBJ2-1, with 14 bases aligning to TRBD2. CDR3 length: 19 amino acids. Germline CDR1 reads KGHSH; CDR2 reads LQKENI. The J segment lost 6 bases and the V segment lost 10 bases, leaving 20 bases of the junction unmatched.

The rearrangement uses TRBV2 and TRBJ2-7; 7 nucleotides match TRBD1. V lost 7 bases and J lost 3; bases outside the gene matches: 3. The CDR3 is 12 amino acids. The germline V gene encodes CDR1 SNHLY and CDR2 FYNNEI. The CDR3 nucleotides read TGTGCCAGCAAAGGGGGCTTCTACGAGCAGTACTTC. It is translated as CASKGGFYEQYF.

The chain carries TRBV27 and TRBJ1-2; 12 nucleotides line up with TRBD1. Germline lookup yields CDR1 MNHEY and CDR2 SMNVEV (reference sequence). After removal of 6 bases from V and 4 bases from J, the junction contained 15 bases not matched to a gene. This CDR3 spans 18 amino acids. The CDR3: CASSLGPGTGGSGYGYTF. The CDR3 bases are TGTGCCAGCAGCTTAGGTCCCGGGACAGGGGGCTCGGGCTATGGCTACACCTTC.

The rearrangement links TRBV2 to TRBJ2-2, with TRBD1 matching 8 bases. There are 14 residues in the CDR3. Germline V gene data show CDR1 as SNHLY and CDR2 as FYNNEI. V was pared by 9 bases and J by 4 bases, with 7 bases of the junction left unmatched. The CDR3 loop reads CARTTGVGTGELFF. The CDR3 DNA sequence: TGTGCCAGAACGACAGGGGTGGGCACCGGGGAGCTGTTTTTT.

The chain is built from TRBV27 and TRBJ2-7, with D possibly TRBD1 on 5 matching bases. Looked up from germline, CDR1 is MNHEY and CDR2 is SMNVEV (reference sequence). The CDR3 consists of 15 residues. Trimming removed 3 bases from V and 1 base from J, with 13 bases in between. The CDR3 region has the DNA TGTGCCAGCAGTTTTTTAGGGGCCTGGTCCTACGAGCAGTACTTC. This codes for CASSFLGAWSYEQYF.

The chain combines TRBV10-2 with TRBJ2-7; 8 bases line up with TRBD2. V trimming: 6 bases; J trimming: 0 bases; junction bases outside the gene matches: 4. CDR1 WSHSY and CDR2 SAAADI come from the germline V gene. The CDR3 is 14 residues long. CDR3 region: CASRDSGTSYEQYF. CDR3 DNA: TGCGCCAGCAGGGATAGCGGGACCTCCTACGAGCAGTACTTC.

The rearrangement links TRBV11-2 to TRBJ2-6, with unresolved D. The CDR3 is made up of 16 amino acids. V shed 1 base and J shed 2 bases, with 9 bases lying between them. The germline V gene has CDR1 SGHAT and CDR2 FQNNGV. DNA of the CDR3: TGTGCCAGCAGCTTAGGTATCGGCGCTGGGGCCAACGTCCTGACTTTC. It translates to CASSLGIGAGANVLTF. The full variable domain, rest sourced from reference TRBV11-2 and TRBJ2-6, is EAGVAQSPRYKIIEKRQSVAFWCNPISGHATLYWYQQILGQGPKLLIQFQNNGVVDDSQLPKDRFSAERLKGVDSTLKIQPAKLEDSAVYLCASSLGIGAGANVLTFGAGSRLTVL.

CDR3 nucleotides: TGTGCCAGCAGTTTATATATCGGGTTCCAAAACATTCAGTACTTC. This encodes CASSLYIGFQNIQYF. The rearrangement joins TRBV27 to TRBJ2-4; D ambiguous. The CDR3 is 15 amino acids. Trimming shortened V by 1 base and J by 5 bases, and 12 bases separated the two germline ends. Germline CDR1 is MNHEY and CDR2 is SMNVEV (reference sequence).

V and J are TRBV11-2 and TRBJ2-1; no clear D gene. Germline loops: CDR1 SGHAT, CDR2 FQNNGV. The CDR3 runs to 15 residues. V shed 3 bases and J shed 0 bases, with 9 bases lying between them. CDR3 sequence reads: CASSLGESSYNEQFF. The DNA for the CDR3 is TGTGCCAGCAGCTTGGGTGAGAGCTCCTACAATGAGCAGTTCTTC.